This T cell receptor beta chain was captured in a study of blood T cell repertoires in COVID-19. Whole-study context: There were acute and convalescent COVID-19 samples, and they came from the United States, Italy and Spain.

Per the original data handling: Estimated nucleated cell counts came from reference gene primer amplification. TCRdb's table, derived via immunoSEQ multiplex PCR, lists solely in-frame clones and lacks some. That table gives V, J and clone size, and the DNA gave D and trimming. The sample shows approximately 19,000 clones, about 81% of them seen only once. V shed 2 bases and J shed 6 bases, with 17 bases lying between them. Per germline, CDR1 MGHRA and CDR2 YSYEKL. The CDR3 is 15 amino acids. This sequence joins TRBV4-1 and TRBJ2-7, with a possible D match to TRBD1 (5 bases). What was sequenced was peripheral blood. The source of this sequence is a man aged 60 to 69 with acute or convalescent COVID-19. Here the CDR3 reads CASSQKGLDLREQYF. CDR3 sequence (DNA): TGCGCCAGCAGCCAAAAGGGGTTGGACCTACGCGAGCAGTACTTC.